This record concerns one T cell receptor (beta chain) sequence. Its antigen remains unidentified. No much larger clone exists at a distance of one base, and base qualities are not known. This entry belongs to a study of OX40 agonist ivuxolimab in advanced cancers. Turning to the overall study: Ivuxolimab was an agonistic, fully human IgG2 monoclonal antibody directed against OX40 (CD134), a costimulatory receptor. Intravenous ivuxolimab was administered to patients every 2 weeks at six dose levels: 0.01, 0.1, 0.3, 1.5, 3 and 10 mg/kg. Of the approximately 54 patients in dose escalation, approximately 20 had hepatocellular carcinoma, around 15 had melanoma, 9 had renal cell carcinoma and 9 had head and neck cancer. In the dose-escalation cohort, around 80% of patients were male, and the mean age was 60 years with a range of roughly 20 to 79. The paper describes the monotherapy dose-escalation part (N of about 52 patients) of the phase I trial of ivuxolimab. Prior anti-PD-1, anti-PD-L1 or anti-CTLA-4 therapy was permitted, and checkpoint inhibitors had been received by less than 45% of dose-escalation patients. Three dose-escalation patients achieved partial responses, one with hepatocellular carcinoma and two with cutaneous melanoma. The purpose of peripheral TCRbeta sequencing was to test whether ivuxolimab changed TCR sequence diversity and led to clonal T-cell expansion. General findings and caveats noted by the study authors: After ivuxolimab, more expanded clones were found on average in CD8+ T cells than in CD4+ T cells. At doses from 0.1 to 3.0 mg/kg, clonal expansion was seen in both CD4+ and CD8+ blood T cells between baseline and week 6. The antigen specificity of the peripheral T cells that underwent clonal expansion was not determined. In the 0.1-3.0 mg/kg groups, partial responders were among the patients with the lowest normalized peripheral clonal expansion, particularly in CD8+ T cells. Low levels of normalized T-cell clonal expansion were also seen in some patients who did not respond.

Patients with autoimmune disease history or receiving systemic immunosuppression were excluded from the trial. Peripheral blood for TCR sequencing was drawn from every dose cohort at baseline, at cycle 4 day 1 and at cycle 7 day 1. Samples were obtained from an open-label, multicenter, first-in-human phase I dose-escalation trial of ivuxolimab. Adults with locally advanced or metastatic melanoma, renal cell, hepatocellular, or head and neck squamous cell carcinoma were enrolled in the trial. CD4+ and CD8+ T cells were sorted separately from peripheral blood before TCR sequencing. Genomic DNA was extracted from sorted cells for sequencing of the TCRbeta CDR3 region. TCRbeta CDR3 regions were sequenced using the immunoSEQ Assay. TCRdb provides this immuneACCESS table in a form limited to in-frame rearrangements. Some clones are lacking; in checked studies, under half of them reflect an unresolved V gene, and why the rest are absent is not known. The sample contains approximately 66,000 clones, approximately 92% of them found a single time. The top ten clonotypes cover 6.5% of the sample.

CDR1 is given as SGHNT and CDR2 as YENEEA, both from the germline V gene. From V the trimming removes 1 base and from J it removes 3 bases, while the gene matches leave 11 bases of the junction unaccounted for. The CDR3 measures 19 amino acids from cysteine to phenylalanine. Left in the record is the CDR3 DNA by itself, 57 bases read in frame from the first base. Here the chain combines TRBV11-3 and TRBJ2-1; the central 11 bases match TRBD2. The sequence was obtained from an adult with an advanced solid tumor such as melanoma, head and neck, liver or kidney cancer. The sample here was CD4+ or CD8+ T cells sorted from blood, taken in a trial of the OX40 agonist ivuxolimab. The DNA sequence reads TGTGCCAGCAGCTTAGGTAGCGGGAGGGCCCACTCGAACTACAATGAGCAGTTCTTC. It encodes CASSLGSGRAHSNYNEQFF. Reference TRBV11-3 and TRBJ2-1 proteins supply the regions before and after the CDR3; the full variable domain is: EAGVVQSPRYKIIEKKQPVAFWCNPISGHNTLYWYLQNLGQGPELLIRYENEEAVDDSQLPKDRFSAERLKGVDSTLKIQPAELGDSAVYLCASSLGSGRAHSNYNEQFFGPGTRLTVL.